Sequencing of this TCR beta chain was carried out in a study of control samples from healthy donors and cancer patients. Libraries were prepared by immunoSEQ multiplex PCR; TCRdb keeps only in-frame clonotypes and omits some of them. This repertoire shows fewer than 200,000 clones, roughly 90% found once; its top ten account for around 1.4%. CDR1 and CDR2 (germline): SGHNT, YYREEE (reference sequence). The CDR3 length is 15 residues. The V end was cut by 3 bases, the J end by 4 bases, with 14 bases between. This sequence joins TRBV5-4 and TRBJ1-3; D is perhaps TRBD1 (5 bases). The sequence came from a woman between 45 and 65 years old in good health. Sequencing was done on a sample of blood. CDR3 in DNA: TGTGCCAGCAGCTCCCGCAGGGCTTCGGGAAACACCATATATTTT. It is translated as CASSSRRASGNTIYF.